Presented here are 25 T cell receptor beta chains from one specimen sequenced in a study of T cell responses to AZD1222 COVID-19 vaccine. Method: immunoSEQ multiplex PCR; TCRdb's copy keeps in-frame clones and lacks some. The data hold approximately 150,000 clones, with 90% to 95% observed a single time. Sequencing used peripheral blood, obtained 28 days after the second AZD1222 dose. All receptors come from an adult who received the AZD1222 COVID-19 vaccine.

This chain links TRBV29-1 with TRBJ2-3; D possibly corresponds to TRBD1 (5 bases). The CDR3 spans 15 residues. Trimming left V 4 bases short and J 4 bases short, with 18 bases between. CDR1 SQVTM and CDR2 ANQGSEA come from the germline V gene. Here the CDR3 reads CSVVVWQGMADTQYF. The CDR3 bases are TGCAGCGTTGTAGTCTGGCAGGGTATGGCAGATACGCAGTATTTT.

The rearrangement links TRBV6-5 to TRBJ2-7; 7 bases agree with TRBD1. The CDR3 spans 15 residues. J lost 0 bases, V lost 10 bases, and 12 bases had no gene match. Per the germline V gene, CDR1 is MNHEY and CDR2 is SVGAGI. The CDR3 loop reads CATSVMGTASYEQYF. The CDR3 DNA reads TGTGCCACGTCAGTTATGGGGACAGCCTCCTACGAGCAGTACTTC.

This chain links TRBV19 with TRBJ1-2; TRBD1 agrees at 10 bases. V lost 5 bases and J lost 4; bases outside the gene matches: 7. The V gene's germline CDR1 is LNHDA and CDR2 SQIVND (reference sequence). The CDR3 length is 15 residues. The CDR3 here is CASSSGQGQIYGYTF. For the CDR3, the DNA is TGTGCCAGTAGTTCGGGACAGGGGCAAATCTATGGCTACACCTTC.

This rearrangement joins TRBV13 to TRBJ2-1; 9 nucleotides line up with TRBD2. The germline CDR1 and CDR2 sequences are PRHDT and FYEKMQ (reference sequence). Trimming cost V 6 bases and J 6 bases; bases outside gene matches: 6. The CDR3 covers 14 residues. The CDR3 nucleotides are TGTGCCAGCAGGCTAGCGGGAATTGGCAATGAGCAGTTCTTC. Its translation is CASRLAGIGNEQFF.

This clone was observed a single time. The rearrangement links TRBV4-1 to TRBJ2-7; 9 nucleotides agree with TRBD1. CDR1 and CDR2 from the germline V gene are MGHRA and YSYEKL. The CDR3 covers 15 residues. V gave up 0 bases and J gave up 6 bases; unmatched junction bases: 6. Here the CDR3 DNA reads TGCGCCAGCAGCCAAGATTGGGGGACAGGGCCCGAGCAGTACTTC. The encoded protein is CASSQDWGTGPEQYF.

The J gene is TRBJ2-1, the V gene TRBV9; 10 bases agree with TRBD1. Per germline, CDR1 SGDLS and CDR2 YYNGEE. There are 15 residues in the CDR3. V shed 2 bases, J shed 7 bases, and the junction held 6 bases outside the gene matches. The CDR3 region is CASSVGDRGRNEQFF. The CDR3 DNA sequence: TGTGCCAGCAGCGTCGGGGACAGGGGTCGAAATGAGCAGTTCTTC.

V is TRBV19 and J is TRBJ2-1; TRBD2 aligns across 8 bases. The junction had 10 bases not matched to a gene; V was cut back by 3 bases and J by 9 bases. The CDR3 runs 15 residues. Germline CDR1 is LNHDA and CDR2 is SQIVND (reference sequence). The chain's CDR3 is CASSIPGLVAVEQFF. As DNA, the CDR3 is TGTGCCAGTAGTATCCCGGGACTAGTGGCGGTTGAGCAGTTCTTC.

This chain connects TRBV11-2 to TRBJ1-1; TRBD1 matches at 7 bases. Germline V gene data show CDR1 as SGHAT and CDR2 as FQNNGV. V lost 3 bases, J lost 1 base, and 17 bases stayed unmatched. CDR3 size: 19 residues. CDR3 DNA sequence: TGTGCCAGCAGCTTGGGGCCGGGGACAGCCTACCTGCCGAACACTGAAGCTTTCTTT. Translating it yields CASSLGPGTAYLPNTEAFF. Complete variable domain (other parts from reference TRBV11-2 and TRBJ1-1): EAGVAQSPRYKIIEKRQSVAFWCNPISGHATLYWYQQILGQGPKLLIQFQNNGVVDDSQLPKDRFSAERLKGVDSTLKIQPAKLEDSAVYLCASSLGPGTAYLPNTEAFFGQGTRLTVV.

The gene calls are TRBV5-6 and TRBJ2-7; TRBD1 aligns across 7 bases. J lost 5 bases, V lost 2 bases, and 7 bases had no gene match. The CDR3 spans 14 residues. Germline assignment: CDR1 SGHDT and CDR2 YYEEEE. The CDR3 reads CASSLGGRDHEQYF. In nucleotides, the CDR3 is TGTGCCAGCAGCTTAGGGGGCAGGGACCACGAGCAGTACTTC.

The V and J genes are TRBV19 and TRBJ1-5; TRBD1 matches 7 bases. Germline CDR1 LNHDA, CDR2 SQIVND (reference sequence). The CDR3 loop spans 15 amino acids. V lost 4 bases and J lost 3; bases outside the gene matches: 6. The CDR3 loop reads CASSRGTASNQPQHF. Written as DNA, the CDR3 is TGTGCCAGTAGTAGGGGGACAGCCTCCAATCAGCCCCAGCATTTT.

The genes are TRBV4-2 and TRBJ1-2, with D possibly TRBD1 on 6 matching bases. The CDR3 totals 15 residues. Germline CDR1 is LGHNA and CDR2 is YNFKEQ. Trimming stripped 0 bases from V and 4 bases from J, with 12 bases between. The CDR3 DNA reads as TGTGCCAGCAGCCAAGATACCCAGGGGCGCTATGGCTACACCTTC. This sequence encodes CASSQDTQGRYGYTF.

The chain has TRBV6-6 and TRBJ1-5, with 8 bases identical to TRBD1. This CDR3 region has 14 residues. Losses at the gene ends were 7 bases for V and 4 bases for J; bases not matched to a gene: 6. Per the germline V gene, CDR1 is MNHNY and CDR2 is SVGAGI (reference sequence). The CDR3 coding sequence is TGTGCCAGCATCAAGGGACAGGAAAATCAGCCCCAGCATTTT. Its protein product is CASIKGQENQPQHF.

This chain uses TRBV7-3 with TRBJ1-1; D call uncertain. Germline assignment: CDR1 SGHTA and CDR2 FQGTGA. The CDR3 is made up of 18 amino acids. The ends were cut back, 1 base at V and 1 base at J, with 19 bases in the middle. CDR3 coding DNA: TGTGCCAGCAGCTTAATGGGTCAGGTTGGTACAGCGAACACTGAAGCTTTCTTT. Translation: CASSLMGQVGTANTEAFF. The variable domain in full, with the rest retrieved from reference TRBV7-3 and TRBJ1-1, is GAGVSQTPSNKVTEKGKYVELRCDPISGHTALYWYRQSLGQGPEFLIYFQGTGAADDSGLPNDRFFAVRPEGSVSTLKIQRTERGDSAVYLCASSLMGQVGTANTEAFFGQGTRLTVV.

This clone was seen only once. The chain has TRBV6-6 and TRBJ2-7; 10 bases map to TRBD1. The CDR3 totals 14 residues. Per the germline V gene, CDR1 is MNHNY and CDR2 is SVGAGI (reference sequence). V was pared by 6 bases and J by 4 bases, with 6 bases of the junction left unmatched. CDR3 amino acids: CASSPTGGEYEQYF. CDR3 nucleotide sequence: TGTGCCAGCAGCCCGACAGGGGGCGAGTACGAGCAGTACTTC.

The chain recombines TRBV7-2 with TRBJ1-4; perhaps TRBD1 as D (5 bases). The CDR3 has 17 amino acids. The V and J ends lost 1 base and 4 bases respectively, with 16 bases between them. Germline loops: CDR1 SGHTA, CDR2 FQGNSA. CDR3 coding DNA: TGTGCCAGCAGCTTAGATTTCACTCCGGGACTTAATGAAAAACTGTTTTTT. Its protein product is CASSLDFTPGLNEKLFF.

This sequence joins TRBV4-3 and TRBJ1-6; TRBD1 might be the D (6 bases). Looked up from germline, CDR1 is LGHNA and CDR2 is YSLEER. The CDR3 consists of 13 residues. Between the trimmed V and J ends, which lost 0 bases and 9 bases, there was a span of 6 bases. In DNA, the CDR3 is TGCGCCAGCAGCCAAGACAGGGGTTCACCCCTCCACTTT. This encodes CASSQDRGSPLHF.

The chain recombines TRBV28 with TRBJ2-7; D unresolved. This CDR3 has 13 residues. The germline V gene has CDR1 MDHEN and CDR2 SYDVKM. Deletions cut 5 bases from V and 4 bases from J, with 12 bases between. The CDR3 DNA reads as TGTGCCAGCAGTCCCCGCGGAGTATACGAGCAGTACTTC. This encodes CASSPRGVYEQYF. Combining the CDR3 with reference TRBV28 and TRBJ2-7 gives the whole variable domain DVKVTQSSRYLVKRTGEKVFLECVQDMDHENMFWYRQDPGLGLRLIYFSYDVKMKEKGDIPEGYSVSREKKERFSLILESASTNQTSMYLCASSPRGVYEQYFGPGTRLTVT.

CDR3 coding DNA: TGCGCCAGCAGCTTGGGGGGTAGCGGGATCGCCGATACGCAGTATTTT. Amino acid sequence: CASSLGGSGIADTQYF. The rearrangement links TRBV5-1 to TRBJ2-3, with 8 bases identical to TRBD2. V lost 0 bases, J lost 6 bases, and 9 bases stayed unmatched. Germline lookup yields CDR1 SGHRS and CDR2 YFSETQ. The CDR3 has 16 amino acids.

The chain combines TRBV5-1 with TRBJ2-1; 8 nucleotides line up with TRBD2. This CDR3 is 16 amino acids long. The V gene end was trimmed by 4 bases and the J gene end by 6 bases; junction bases not matched to a gene: 12. In germline, CDR1 is SGHRS, CDR2 YFSETQ. The CDR3 region is CASSPLAGQVINEQFF. The CDR3 DNA reads TGCGCCAGCAGCCCGTTAGCGGGGCAAGTGATCAATGAGCAGTTCTTC. Complete variable domain (other parts from reference TRBV5-1 and TRBJ2-1): KAGVTQTPRYLIKTRGQQVTLSCSPISGHRSVSWYQQTPGQGLQFLFEYFSETQRNKGNFPGRFSGRQFSNSRSEMNVSTLELGDSALYLCASSPLAGQVINEQFFGPGTRLTVL.

This chain uses TRBV28 with TRBJ1-1; D is ambiguous. The CDR3 contains 15 residues. Germline V CDR1 and CDR2: MDHEN, SYDVKM. V was shortened by 6 bases and J by 4 bases, with 18 bases between the two germline ends. CDR3 amino acids: CASSNFLEWGTEAFF. For the CDR3, the DNA is TGTGCCAGCAGCAACTTTTTGGAGTGGGGCACTGAAGCTTTCTTT.

The chain recombines TRBV2 with TRBJ2-7; D possibly corresponds to TRBD1 (6 bases). Deletions cut 6 bases from V and 3 bases from J, with 9 bases between. CDR1 is SNHLY, CDR2 FYNNEI, per germline. The CDR3 extends over 12 amino acids. The CDR3 DNA is TGTGCCAGCAGCTCGGACAGCTACGAGCAGTACTTC. Protein sequence: CASSSDSYEQYF.

This clone is a singleton in its sample. DNA for the CDR3: TGTGCCAGCAGTTACGAAGGACAGGCCCAAGAGACCCAGTACTTC. It yields the protein CASSYEGQAQETQYF. V is TRBV6-5 and J is TRBJ2-5; TRBD1 matches 7 bases. Germline V gene lookup returns CDR1 MNHEY and CDR2 SVGAGI. This CDR3 comprises 15 residues. With V trimmed by 2 bases and J by 1 base, 4 bases remained unmatched.

This chain joins TRBV7-9 and TRBJ1-1; a weak D match, TRBD1 (5 bases). The CDR3 covers 13 residues. The germline V gene has CDR1 SEHNR and CDR2 FQNEAQ (reference sequence). Between the trimmed V and J ends, which lost 3 bases and 7 bases, there was a span of 12 bases. CDR3 region: CASSLGGEGEAFF. In nucleotides, the CDR3 is TGTGCCAGCAGCTTGGGGGGTGAGGGTGAAGCTTTCTTT.

J is TRBJ1-4 and V is TRBV6-1, with D possibly matching TRBD1 (5 bases). Germline lookup yields CDR1 MNHNS and CDR2 SASEGT. The CDR3 length is 14 residues. Trimming removed 2 bases at V and 6 bases at J, with 10 bases between. The CDR3 here is CASSERGHYEKLFF. DNA for the CDR3: TGTGCCAGCAGTGAACGTGGACATTATGAAAAACTGTTTTTT.

This chain joins TRBV25-1 and TRBJ1-2; TRBD1 aligns across 7 bases. V lost 1 base, J lost 7 bases, and 9 bases stayed unmatched. Germline CDR1 is MGHDK and CDR2 is SYGVNS. The CDR3 runs 15 residues. The DNA of the CDR3 is TGTGCCAGCAGTGAATCGGGCAGGGGGGTCTCTGGCTACACCTTC. It specifies CASSESGRGVSGYTF.